This T cell receptor beta chain was identified in a study of blood T cell repertoires in COVID-19. Study-wide context: From the United States, Italy and Spain came samples of acute and convalescent COVID-19. T cells, B-cell-depleted T cells, or PBMCs provided the cDNA or gDNA that served as material.

In the authors' workflow: By means of reference gene primer amplification, nucleated cell counts were estimated. Sequencing was performed with immunoSEQ multiplex PCR; in TCRdb, only in-frame clones are kept and a portion is missing. V and J calls plus clone size are reproduced from that table; the DNA served to infer D and trimming. Among around 250,000 clones listed, about nine tenths were seen once. Deletions cut 9 bases from V and 7 bases from J, with 22 bases between. Germline CDR1 reads LNHNV; CDR2 reads YYDKDF (reference sequence). CDR3 length equals 15 residues. The source of this sequence is a woman in her thirties with active or convalescent COVID-19. The genes are TRBV15 and TRBJ2-1; a possible D gene is TRBD2 (6 bases). The sample taken for sequencing was peripheral blood. CDR3 sequence: CATSPRDSRVNEQFF. CDR3 sequence (DNA): TGTGCCACATCTCCCCGGGACTCGCGGGTTAATGAGCAGTTCTTC.